These 16 T cell receptor beta chains were sequenced from one sample in a study of cytomegalovirus exposure and HLA in healthy donors. With 60 Vbeta and 13 Jbeta primers, the PCR was carried out. Generated by immunoSEQ multiplex PCR, the TCRdb table keeps only in-frame clones and is missing some. In the table there are roughly 160,000 clones, roughly 80% of which are singletons. The specimen was PBMCs. The receptors here all came from a man aged 25 to 40 in good health and CMV-seronegative.

The chain employs TRBV27 and TRBJ2-7; D not certain. Trimming left V 2 bases short and J 5 bases short, with 19 bases between. The CDR3 runs 16 residues. Germline loops: CDR1 MNHEY, CDR2 SMNVEV (reference sequence). CDR3 region: CASSLRPLEMFDEQYF. The CDR3 nucleotides read TGTGCCAGCAGTTTACGGCCCCTAGAAATGTTCGACGAGCAGTACTTC.

Concerning this clone itself: Other DNA sequences from this sample encode an identical CDR3 as well. The V gene is TRBV6-5, the J gene TRBJ2-7, with 9 bases fitting TRBD1. Trimming cost V 2 bases and J 2 bases; bases outside gene matches: 4. CDR1 and CDR2 from the germline V gene are MNHEY and SVGAGI. This CDR3 contains 15 residues. The CDR3 DNA follows: TGTGCCAGCAGTTACACCCGGACAGGGGCCTACGAGCAGTACTTC. Translating it yields CASSYTRTGAYEQYF.

This clone occurred once. The rearrangement uses TRBV7-2 and TRBJ1-4; D is uncertain. The CDR3 spans 15 residues. Trimming stripped 5 bases from V and 4 bases from J, with 14 bases between. In germline, CDR1 is SGHTA, CDR2 FQGNSA. The CDR3 nucleotides are TGTGCCAGCAGCCCCAGGCATAGTTTTAATGAAAAACTGTTTTTT. Its protein product is CASSPRHSFNEKLFF.

DNA for the CDR3: TGTGCCAGCACGAACCGTCCCGGGACAGGAACCTACGAGCAGTACTTC. Translating it yields CASTNRPGTGTYEQYF. This chain joins TRBV27 and TRBJ2-7, with TRBD1 matching 8 bases. The CDR3 has 16 residues. Germline V CDR1 and CDR2: MNHEY, SMNVEV (reference sequence). V lost 7 bases, J lost 2 bases, and 13 bases stayed unmatched.

V and J are TRBV6-4 and TRBJ2-1; 10 bases are shared with TRBD2. The CDR3 is 15 amino acids. CDR1 and CDR2 (germline): MRHNA, SNTAGT. V dropped 4 bases and J dropped 5; count of bases not matched to a gene: 5. CDR3 loop: CASSVLAGDHNEQFF. CDR3 nucleotide sequence: TGTGCCAGCAGTGTTCTAGCGGGAGATCACAATGAGCAGTTCTTC.

The chain has TRBV7-9 and TRBJ2-7, with 7 bases matching TRBD1. V lost 7 bases, J lost 2 bases, and 8 bases stayed unmatched. The length of the CDR3 is 14 residues. Germline values: CDR1 SEHNR, CDR2 FQNEAQ (reference sequence). This CDR3 is CASNRQGTPYEQYF. The CDR3 DNA is TGTGCCAGCAACCGACAGGGTACCCCCTACGAGCAGTACTTC.

J is TRBJ2-1 and V is TRBV27, with 7 bases lining up with TRBD2. The CDR3 contains 14 residues. Trimming at V came to 6 bases and at J to 7 bases, leaving 9 bases not matched to a gene. Germline CDR1 and CDR2: MNHEY and SMNVEV (reference sequence). The CDR3 nucleotides read TGTGCCAGCAGCCCGGGACTATTTTTGAATGAGCAGTTCTTC. Protein sequence: CASSPGLFLNEQFF.

The chain employs TRBV4-3 and TRBJ1-5; possible D gene TRBD1, 6 bases. Germline-derived CDR1 and CDR2 are LGHNA and YSLEER. Between the trimmed V and J ends, which lost 1 base and 1 base, there was a span of 8 bases. This CDR3 is 15 amino acids long. The CDR3 DNA sequence: TGCGCCAGCAGCCAAGGAGGGGGAAGCAATCAGCCCCAGCATTTT. Amino acid sequence: CASSQGGGSNQPQHF.

This clone came up once. The V gene is TRBV11-2, the J gene TRBJ2-7; D gene ambiguous. Per the germline V gene, CDR1 is SGHAT and CDR2 is FQNNGV. The germline V and J ends were trimmed by 1 base and 3 bases, with 13 bases remaining between them. This CDR3 has 15 amino acids. CDR3 region: CASSLVRVSDYEQYF. DNA of the CDR3: TGTGCCAGCAGCTTAGTTCGGGTCTCGGACTACGAGCAGTACTTC. Filled out from reference TRBV11-2 and TRBJ2-7, the complete variable domain reads EAGVAQSPRYKIIEKRQSVAFWCNPISGHATLYWYQQILGQGPKLLIQFQNNGVVDDSQLPKDRFSAERLKGVDSTLKIQPAKLEDSAVYLCASSLVRVSDYEQYFGPGTRLTVT.

The chain couples TRBV4-1 to TRBJ2-3; the match to TRBD2 covers 9 bases. The V segment lost 0 bases and the J segment 5 bases; nucleotides outside the gene matches: 6. The CDR3 has 16 amino acids. CDR1 is MGHRA and CDR2 is YSYEKL in the germline V gene. CDR3: CASSQDSAAGGDTQYF. The CDR3 DNA reads TGCGCCAGCAGCCAAGATAGTGCAGCGGGAGGAGATACGCAGTATTTT.

The rearrangement links TRBV28 to TRBJ1-1, with D uncertain. Per the germline V gene, CDR1 is MDHEN and CDR2 is SYDVKM. Trimming removed 5 bases at V and 4 bases at J, with 11 bases between. The CDR3 loop spans 13 amino acids. In nucleotides, the CDR3 is TGTGCCAGCAGTGAACACCCCGCCACTGAAGCTTTCTTT. This gives the protein CASSEHPATEAFF.

This sequence joins TRBV6-1 and TRBJ1-2, with D maybe TRBD1 (5 bases). There are 16 residues in the CDR3. Trimming took 4 bases from V and 0 from J, leaving 15 bases between them. Germline CDR1 MNHNS, CDR2 SASEGT. The CDR3 loop is CASSVFAGASNYGYTF. CDR3 coding DNA: TGTGCCAGCAGTGTGTTCGCTGGGGCGTCTAACTATGGCTACACCTTC.

V usage is TRBV9 and J usage is TRBJ1-2; 8 bases are a match to TRBD1. CDR1 is SGDLS and CDR2 is YYNGEE in the germline V gene. The V gene end was trimmed by 4 bases and the J gene end by 3 bases; junction bases not matched to a gene: 5. The CDR3 consists of 14 residues. Here the CDR3 DNA reads TGTGCCAGCAGCCCAAGGGGACAGGACTATGGCTACACCTTC. The encoded protein is CASSPRGQDYGYTF.

The CDR3 here is CASSQGPGRSSYNEQFF. The CDR3 DNA follows: TGCGCCAGCAGCCAAGGACCCGGGAGGAGCTCCTACAATGAGCAGTTCTTC. The V call is TRBV4-3, the J call TRBJ2-1; 7 nucleotides align to TRBD2. The CDR3 length is 17 residues. The junction had 6 bases not matched to a gene; V was cut back by 1 base and J by 0 bases. CDR1 is LGHNA and CDR2 is YSLEER in the germline V gene.

This clone was detected a few times. This rearrangement joins TRBV5-1 to TRBJ2-7; tentative D call: TRBD2 (6 bases). The germline V gene has CDR1 SGHRS and CDR2 YFSETQ. The CDR3 is 15 amino acids. Trimming stripped 6 bases from V and 5 bases from J, with 21 bases between. CDR3 sequence reads: CASTTAGRAYDEQYF. CDR3 coding DNA: TGCGCCAGCACCACAGCCGGGAGAGCCTATGACGAGCAGTACTTC.

Of note for this clone: A junction boundary mismatches the germline segment, possibly from a read error. V is TRBV7-9 and J is TRBJ2-1; tentatively, D is TRBD1 (6 bases). Per the germline V gene, CDR1 is SEHNR and CDR2 is FQNEAQ (reference sequence). The CDR3 loop spans 14 amino acids. CDR3 in amino acids: CSSRDQGNYNEQFF. CDR3 nucleotide sequence: TGTTCCAGCAGGGACCAGGGGAACTACAATGAGCAGTTCTTC.